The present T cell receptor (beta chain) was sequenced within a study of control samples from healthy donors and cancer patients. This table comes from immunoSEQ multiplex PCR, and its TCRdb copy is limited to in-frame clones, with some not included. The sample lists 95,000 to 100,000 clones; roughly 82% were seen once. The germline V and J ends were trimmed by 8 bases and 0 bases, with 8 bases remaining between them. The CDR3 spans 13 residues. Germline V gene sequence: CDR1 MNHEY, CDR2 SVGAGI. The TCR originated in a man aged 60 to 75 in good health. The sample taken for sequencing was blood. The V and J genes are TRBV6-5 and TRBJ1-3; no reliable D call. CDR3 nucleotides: TGTGCCAGCCTGGCGCTCTCTGGAAACACCATATATTTT. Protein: CASLALSGNTIYF.